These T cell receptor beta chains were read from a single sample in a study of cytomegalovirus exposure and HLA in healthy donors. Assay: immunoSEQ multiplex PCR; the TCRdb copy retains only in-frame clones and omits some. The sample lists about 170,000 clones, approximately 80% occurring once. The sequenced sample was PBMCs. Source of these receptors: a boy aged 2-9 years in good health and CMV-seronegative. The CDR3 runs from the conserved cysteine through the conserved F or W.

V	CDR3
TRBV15	CATSRDRGLGDFF
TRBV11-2	CASSLTLAGVSVIQYF
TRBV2	CASSETGNTEAFF
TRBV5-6	CASSWGGEEAFF
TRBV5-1	CASSWSGQEETQYF
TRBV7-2	CASSSPLLASEQYF
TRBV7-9	CASSLDPGAGRYEQYF
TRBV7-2	CASSLVFGGSAVSEQFF
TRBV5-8	CASSLIWGGHEQYF
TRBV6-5	CASSYWTSGIENEQFF
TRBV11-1	CASSFSGTGGVYGYGYTF
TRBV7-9	CSSSLDRDWNTDTQYF
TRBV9	CASSVSTSGSHSSYNEQFF
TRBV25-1	CASSDPAGQETQYF
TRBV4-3	CASSHDGTSGYNEQFF
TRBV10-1	CASSAGGPSTDTQYF
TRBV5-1	CASSLVTSGRANTGELFF
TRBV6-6	CASSRQGFSQPQHF
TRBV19	CASSKRAEEKLFF
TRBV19	CASSTKGHLNYGYTF
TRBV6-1	CATKGEGVYEQYF
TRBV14	CASSPGTANTEAFF
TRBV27	CASSLTSLKETQYF
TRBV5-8	CASITRAGQGKFF
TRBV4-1	CASSRELAREKLFF
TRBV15	CATSRDSGTSNEQYF
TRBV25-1	CASSFTGLNTEAFF
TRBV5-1	CASSLLAGGSGANVLTF
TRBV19	CASSMVGGGNTEAFF
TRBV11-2	CASSLSVPNTGELFF
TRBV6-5	CASSHGGTGELFF
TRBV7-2	CASSLEPAIGEAFF
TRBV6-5	CASSFAGADTGELFF
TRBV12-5	CASVPSAFGTSGNTIYF
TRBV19	CASSGVESGAGELFF
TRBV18	CASSPPLSDRGPVFNEQFF
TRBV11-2	CASSLDPAGREQFF
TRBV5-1	CASSSGLAGGRSEQFF
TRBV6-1	CASSELTMISSNTGELFF
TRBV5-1	CASSLISGSTSTSYEQYF
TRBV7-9	CASSQWFDEQFF
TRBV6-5	CASSYNRLQETQYF
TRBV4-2	CASSQVNPGGYEQYF
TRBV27	CASSFGLAGSYEQYF
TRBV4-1	CASSQIAGGIQETQYF
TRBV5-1	CASSPDRGTEAFF
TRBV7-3	CASRMGGNTEAFF
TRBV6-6	CASFRGYSNQPQHF
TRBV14	CASSGTNYGYTF
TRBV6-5	CASSYSADRGITFF
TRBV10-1	CASVRVSNYGYTF
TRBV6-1	CASSDRTGASSGNTIYF
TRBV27	CASRDPGSYEQYF
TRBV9	CASSVGQHNEKLFF
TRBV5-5	CASSGASYEQYF
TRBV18	CASSPPGLDYNEQFF
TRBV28	CASRGLRGLAGNSGANVLTF